This T cell receptor beta chain derives from a study of blood T cell repertoires in COVID-19 (dated by TCRdb to about 2020). Background for the entire study: Samples from collaborators originated in the United States, Italy and Spain and spanned both the acute and convalescent phases of COVID-19. The dataset comprised deeply sampled blood TCRbeta repertoires from subjects exposed to, actively infected with, or recovered from COVID-19. Samples were obtained from the ongoing ImmuneRACE study (first 160 participants) and from roughly 1,300 subjects provided by 6 global collaborators. The repertoires were released in a freely available public database intended as a resource for research on the immune response to SARS-CoV-2. Where HLA class I and class II types were available, the types were taken from metadata supplied by the sample provider, not from assay-based typing. The material from the prospective study consisted of cDNA or gDNA derived from T cells, B-cell-depleted T cells, or PBMCs. Sample metadata almost always included a de-identified subject ID, COVID-19 status, age in years and sex. The full study reports these points: How much clinical and demographic metadata was included differed by source and by participant, and the metadata was provided uncurated.

Comment on this clone: The antigen it binds to is not known. No clone much larger than this one lies a single base away; base qualities are absent.

Samples from volunteer blood donors who had recovered from COVID-19 were contributed by a second Seattle source. The collaborating institutions used their own protocols to collect whole blood in K2EDTA tubes. For TCRbeta analysis, collaborators shipped samples as frozen whole blood, isolated PBMCs, or DNA extracted from either of those sample types. From the cysteine up to the phenylalanine, the CDR3 has a length of 12 residues. The CDR3 DNA has 36 bases and is translated from base 1. A distance of 10 bases separates the germline ends of V and J, which lose 4 bases and 6 bases respectively. Sequences SGDLS (CDR1) and YYNGEE (CDR2) are obtained from the germline V gene. The immunoSEQ Assay, a bias-controlled multiplex PCR, was used to amplify TCRbeta CDR3 regions from genomic DNA. In the source study's methods: The number of nucleated cells in each sample was estimated from the amplification of reference gene primers within the assay. To quantify the absolute abundance of each unique TCRbeta CDR3 rearrangement, sequence reads were collapsed and filtered. Productive Simpson clonality was computed per sample as the square root of Simpson's diversity index over productive rearrangements. As stored in TCRdb, this immuneACCESS dataset retains in-frame rearrangements with V and J assigned. A fraction of the clones does not appear; measured against another copy, unresolved V genes explain less than half of the discrepancy, and the remainder lacks a known reason. That table is the source of V, J and clone size, and D and trimming were worked out from the DNA. The sample table lists 120,000 to 150,000 clones, about 90% of them with a count of one. The ten largest clones capture roughly 37% of the sample.

The V gene is TRBV9 and the J gene is TRBJ1-2; possibly the D gene is TRBD1, per 5 matching bases. The sequence came from a man aged 50-60 years who had recovered from COVID-19. The specimen was peripheral blood. The CDR3: CASSWGENGYTF. The sequenced DNA is TGTGCCAGCAGCTGGGGGGAGAATGGCTACACCTTC.